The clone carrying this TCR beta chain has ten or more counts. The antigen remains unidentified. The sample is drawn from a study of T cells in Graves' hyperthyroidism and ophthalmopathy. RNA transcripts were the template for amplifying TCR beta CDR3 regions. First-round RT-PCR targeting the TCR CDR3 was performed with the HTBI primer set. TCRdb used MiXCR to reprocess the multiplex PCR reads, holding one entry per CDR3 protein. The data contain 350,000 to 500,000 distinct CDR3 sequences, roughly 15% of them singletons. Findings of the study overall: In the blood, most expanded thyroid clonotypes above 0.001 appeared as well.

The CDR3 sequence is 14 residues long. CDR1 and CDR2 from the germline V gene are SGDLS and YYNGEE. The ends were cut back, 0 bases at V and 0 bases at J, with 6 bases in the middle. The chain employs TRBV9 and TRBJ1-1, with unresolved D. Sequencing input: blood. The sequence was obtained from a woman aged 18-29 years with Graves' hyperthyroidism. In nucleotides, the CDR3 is TGTGCCAGCAGCGTAGGGCCGGTGAACACTGAAGCTTTCTTT. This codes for CASSVGPVNTEAFF.